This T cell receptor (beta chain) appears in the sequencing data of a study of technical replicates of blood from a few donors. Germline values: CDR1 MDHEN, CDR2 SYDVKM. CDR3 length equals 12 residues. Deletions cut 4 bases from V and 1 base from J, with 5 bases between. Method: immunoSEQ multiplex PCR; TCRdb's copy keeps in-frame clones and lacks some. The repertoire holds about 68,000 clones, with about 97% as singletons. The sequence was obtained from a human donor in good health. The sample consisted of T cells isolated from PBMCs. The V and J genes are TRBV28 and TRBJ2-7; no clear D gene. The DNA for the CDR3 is TGTGCCAGCAGTTACATTTCCTACGAGCAGTACTTC. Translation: CASSYISYEQYF.